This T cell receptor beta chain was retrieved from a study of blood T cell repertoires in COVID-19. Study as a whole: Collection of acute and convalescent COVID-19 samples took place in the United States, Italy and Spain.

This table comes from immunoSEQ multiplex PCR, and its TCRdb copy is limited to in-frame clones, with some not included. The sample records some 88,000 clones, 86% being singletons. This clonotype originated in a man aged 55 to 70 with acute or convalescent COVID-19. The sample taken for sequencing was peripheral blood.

In DNA, the CDR3 is TGTGCCAGCAGCCTAGACGGCCAGGCCCAAACAGATACGCAGTATTTT. Translation gives CASSLDGQAQTDTQYF. This chain uses TRBV7-9 with TRBJ2-3, with D uncertain. The V end was cut by 5 bases, the J end by 3 bases, with 18 bases between. CDR1 is SEHNR and CDR2 is FQNEAQ in the germline V gene (reference sequence). The CDR3 covers 16 residues.